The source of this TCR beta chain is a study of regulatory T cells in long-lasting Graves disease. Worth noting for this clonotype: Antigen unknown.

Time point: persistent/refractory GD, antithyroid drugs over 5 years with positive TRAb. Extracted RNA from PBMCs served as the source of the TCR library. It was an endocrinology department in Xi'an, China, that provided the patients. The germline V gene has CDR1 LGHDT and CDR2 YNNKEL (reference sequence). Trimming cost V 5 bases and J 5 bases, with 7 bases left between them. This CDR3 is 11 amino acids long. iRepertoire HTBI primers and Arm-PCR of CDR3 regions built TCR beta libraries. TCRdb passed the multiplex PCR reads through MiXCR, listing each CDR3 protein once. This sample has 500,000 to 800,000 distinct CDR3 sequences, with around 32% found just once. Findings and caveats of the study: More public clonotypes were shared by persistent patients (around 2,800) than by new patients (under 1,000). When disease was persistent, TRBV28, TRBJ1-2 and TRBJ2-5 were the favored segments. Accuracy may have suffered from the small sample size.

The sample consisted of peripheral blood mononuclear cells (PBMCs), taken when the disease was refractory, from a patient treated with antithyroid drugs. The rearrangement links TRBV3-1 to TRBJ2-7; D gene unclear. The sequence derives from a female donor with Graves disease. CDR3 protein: CASSFENEQYF. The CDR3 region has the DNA TGTGCCAGCAGCTTCGAAAACGAGCAGTACTTC.